This TCR beta chain came from a study of T cell changes during pregnancy in multiple sclerosis. CDR3 length equals 12 residues. Germline V gene sequence: CDR1 SNHLY, CDR2 FYNNEI. Trimming took 6 bases from V and 7 from J, leaving 12 bases between them. Libraries were prepared by immunoSEQ multiplex PCR; TCRdb keeps only in-frame clonotypes and omits some of them. The sample lists some 64,000 clones; 90% were seen once. The sample consisted of peripheral blood, taken in the first trimester of pregnancy. This rearrangement joins TRBV2 to TRBJ1-1; D is unresolved. This TCR was recovered from a female donor in good health, enrolled as a control in a pregnancy study. The CDR3 DNA follows: TGTGCCAGCAGCGGCGGAGCTCTTGAAGCTTTCTTT. It translates to CASSGGALEAFF.